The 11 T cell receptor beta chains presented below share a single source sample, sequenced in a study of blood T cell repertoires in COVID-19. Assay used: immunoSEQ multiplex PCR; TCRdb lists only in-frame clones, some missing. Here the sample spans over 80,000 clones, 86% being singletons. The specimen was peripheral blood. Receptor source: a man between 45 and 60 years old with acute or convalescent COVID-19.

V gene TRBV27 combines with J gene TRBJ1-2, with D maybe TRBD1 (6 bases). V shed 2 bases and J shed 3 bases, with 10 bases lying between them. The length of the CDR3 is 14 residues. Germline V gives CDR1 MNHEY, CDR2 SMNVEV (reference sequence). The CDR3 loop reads CASSLRTDYYGYTF. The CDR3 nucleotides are TGTGCCAGCAGTTTAAGGACAGATTACTATGGCTACACCTTC.

The CDR3 DNA reads TGTGCCATCAGGCCGACAGGGAACTCTAATTCACCCCTCCACTTT. Its protein product is CAIRPTGNSNSPLHF. This chain connects TRBV10-3 to TRBJ1-6, with 7 bases aligning to TRBD1. The V and J ends lost 6 bases and 6 bases, in that order; junction bases with no gene match: 8. There are 15 residues in the CDR3. In germline, CDR1 is ENHRY, CDR2 SYGVKD.

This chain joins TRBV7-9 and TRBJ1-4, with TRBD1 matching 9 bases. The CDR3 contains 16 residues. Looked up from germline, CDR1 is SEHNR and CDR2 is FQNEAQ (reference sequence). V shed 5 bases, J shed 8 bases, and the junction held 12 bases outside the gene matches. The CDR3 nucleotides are TGTGCCAGCAGCGCCGGGACAGGGATTGTAATGGAAAAACTGTTTTTT. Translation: CASSAGTGIVMEKLFF.

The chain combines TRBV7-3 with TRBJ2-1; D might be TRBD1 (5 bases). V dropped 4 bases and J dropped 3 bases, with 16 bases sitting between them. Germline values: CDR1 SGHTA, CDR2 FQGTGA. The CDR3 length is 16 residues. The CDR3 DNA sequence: TGTGCCAGCAGCTCGTCCAGGGATCCTGACTACAATGAGCAGTTCTTC. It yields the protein CASSSSRDPDYNEQFF.

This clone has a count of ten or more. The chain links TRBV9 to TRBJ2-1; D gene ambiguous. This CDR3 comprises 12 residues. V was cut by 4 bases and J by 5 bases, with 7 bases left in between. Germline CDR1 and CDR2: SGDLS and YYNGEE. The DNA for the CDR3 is TGTGCCAGCAGCCCACAGAACAATGAGCAGTTCTTC. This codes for CASSPQNNEQFF.

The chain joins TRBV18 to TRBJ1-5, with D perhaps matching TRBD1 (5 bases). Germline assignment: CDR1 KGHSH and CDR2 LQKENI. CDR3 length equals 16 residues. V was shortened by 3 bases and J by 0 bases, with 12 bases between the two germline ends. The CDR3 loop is CASSPSQGSSNQPQHF. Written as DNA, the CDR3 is TGTGCCAGCTCACCCTCGCAGGGTTCTAGCAATCAGCCCCAGCATTTT.

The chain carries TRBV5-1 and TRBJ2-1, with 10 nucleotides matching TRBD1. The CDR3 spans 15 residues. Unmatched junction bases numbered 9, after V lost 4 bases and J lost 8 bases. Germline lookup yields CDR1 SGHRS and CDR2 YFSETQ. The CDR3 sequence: CASSALTGGGHEQFF. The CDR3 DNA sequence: TGCGCCAGCAGCGCCTTGACAGGGGGCGGCCATGAGCAGTTCTTC. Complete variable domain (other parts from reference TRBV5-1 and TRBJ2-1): KAGVTQTPRYLIKTRGQQVTLSCSPISGHRSVSWYQQTPGQGLQFLFEYFSETQRNKGNFPGRFSGRQFSNSRSEMNVSTLELGDSALYLCASSALTGGGHEQFFGPGTRLTVL.

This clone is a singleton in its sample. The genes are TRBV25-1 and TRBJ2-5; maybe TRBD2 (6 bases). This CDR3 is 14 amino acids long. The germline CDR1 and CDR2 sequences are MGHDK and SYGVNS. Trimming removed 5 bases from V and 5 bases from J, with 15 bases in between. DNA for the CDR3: TGTGCCAGCAGTATTTCGGTTGGAGGGGAGACCCAGTACTTC. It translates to CASSISVGGETQYF. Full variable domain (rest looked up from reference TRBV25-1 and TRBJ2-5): EADIYQTPRYLVIGTGKKITLECSQTMGHDKMYWYQQDPGMELHLIHYSYGVNSTEKGDLSSESTVSRIRTEHFPLTLESARPSHTSQYLCASSISVGGETQYFGPGTRLLVL.

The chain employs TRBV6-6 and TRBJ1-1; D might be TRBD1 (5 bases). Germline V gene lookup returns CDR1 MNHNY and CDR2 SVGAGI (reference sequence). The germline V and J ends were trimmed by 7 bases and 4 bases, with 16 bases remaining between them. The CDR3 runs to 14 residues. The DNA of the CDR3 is TGTGCCAGCATCGCGGGGCAAAGGGGCACTGAAGCTTTCTTT. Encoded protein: CASIAGQRGTEAFF.

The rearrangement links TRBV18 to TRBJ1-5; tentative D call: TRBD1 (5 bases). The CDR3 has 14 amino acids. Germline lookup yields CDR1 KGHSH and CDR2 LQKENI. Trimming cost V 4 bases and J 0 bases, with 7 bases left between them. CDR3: CASSLTDSNQPQHF. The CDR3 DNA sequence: TGTGCCAGCTCACTGACAGATAGCAATCAGCCCCAGCATTTT.

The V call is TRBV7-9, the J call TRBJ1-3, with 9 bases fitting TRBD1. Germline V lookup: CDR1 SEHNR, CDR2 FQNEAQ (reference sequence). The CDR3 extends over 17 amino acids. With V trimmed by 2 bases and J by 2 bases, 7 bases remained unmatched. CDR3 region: CASSLTGTGSPGNTIYF. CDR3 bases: TGTGCCAGCAGCTTAACCGGGACAGGGTCGCCTGGAAACACCATATATTTT.